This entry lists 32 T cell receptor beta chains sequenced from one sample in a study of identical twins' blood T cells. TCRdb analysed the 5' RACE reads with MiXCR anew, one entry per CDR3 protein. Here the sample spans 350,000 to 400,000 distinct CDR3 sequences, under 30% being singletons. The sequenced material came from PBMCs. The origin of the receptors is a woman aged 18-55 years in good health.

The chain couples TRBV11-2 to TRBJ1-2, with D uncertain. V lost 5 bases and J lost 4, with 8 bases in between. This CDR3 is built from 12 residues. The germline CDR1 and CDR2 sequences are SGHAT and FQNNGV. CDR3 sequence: CASSLWTYGYTF. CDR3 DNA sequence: TGTGCCAGCAGCCTGTGGACCTATGGCTACACCTTC. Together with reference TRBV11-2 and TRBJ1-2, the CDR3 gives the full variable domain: EAGVAQSPRYKIIEKRQSVAFWCNPISGHATLYWYQQILGQGPKLLIQFQNNGVVDDSQLPKDRFSAERLKGVDSTLKIQPAKLEDSAVYLCASSLWTYGYTFGSGTRLTVV.

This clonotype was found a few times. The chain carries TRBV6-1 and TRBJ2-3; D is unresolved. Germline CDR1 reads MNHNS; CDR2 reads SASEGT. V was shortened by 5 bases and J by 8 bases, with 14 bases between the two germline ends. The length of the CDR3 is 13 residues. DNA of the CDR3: TGTGCCAGCAGTCGAATCGACACATCTACGCAGTATTTT. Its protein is CASSRIDTSTQYF.

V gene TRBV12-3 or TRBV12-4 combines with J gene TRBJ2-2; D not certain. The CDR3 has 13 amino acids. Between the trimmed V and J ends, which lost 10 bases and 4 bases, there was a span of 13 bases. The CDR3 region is CATLVLLTGELFF. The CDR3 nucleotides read TGTGCCACCCTAGTGCTCCTCACCGGGGAGCTGTTTTTT.

The CDR3, as DNA: TGCGCCAGCAGCTTGCCTACTAGCGGGGGACCCACAGATACGCAGTATTTT. Residues: CASSLPTSGGPTDTQYF. This chain uses TRBV5-1 with TRBJ2-3; 11 positions match TRBD2. This CDR3 spans 17 amino acids. Germline CDR1 and CDR2: SGHRS and YFSETQ. V dropped 1 base and J dropped 2; count of bases not matched to a gene: 6.

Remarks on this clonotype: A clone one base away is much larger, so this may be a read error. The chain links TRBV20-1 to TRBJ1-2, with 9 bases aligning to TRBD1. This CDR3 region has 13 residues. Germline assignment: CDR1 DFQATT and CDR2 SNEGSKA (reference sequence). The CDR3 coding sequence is TGCAGTGCAAGACAGGGGGTTAACTATGGCCACACCTTC. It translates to CSARQGVNYGHTF.

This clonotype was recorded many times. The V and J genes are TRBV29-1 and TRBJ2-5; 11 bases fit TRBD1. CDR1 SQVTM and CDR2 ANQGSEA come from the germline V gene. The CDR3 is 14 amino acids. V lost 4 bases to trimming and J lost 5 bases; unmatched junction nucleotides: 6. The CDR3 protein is CSVGGTGGEETQYF. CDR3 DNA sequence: TGCAGCGTTGGAGGGACAGGGGGGGAGGAGACCCAGTACTTC.

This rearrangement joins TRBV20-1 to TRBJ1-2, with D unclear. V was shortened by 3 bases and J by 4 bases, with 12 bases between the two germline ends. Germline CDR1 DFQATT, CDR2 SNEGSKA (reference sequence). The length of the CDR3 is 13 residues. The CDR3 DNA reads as TGCAGTGCTAGCGCCCGGGAGAGCTATGGCTACACCTTC. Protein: CSASARESYGYTF.

CDR3 residues: CASSKGSMNTEAFF. Here the CDR3 DNA reads TGTGCCAGCAGCAAGGGCAGTATGAACACTGAAGCTTTCTTT. This sequence joins TRBV7-3 and TRBJ1-1; D remains ambiguous. V was pared by 5 bases and J by 0 bases, with 10 bases between. CDR3 length equals 14 residues. Germline V gene data show CDR1 as SGHTA and CDR2 as FQGTGA.

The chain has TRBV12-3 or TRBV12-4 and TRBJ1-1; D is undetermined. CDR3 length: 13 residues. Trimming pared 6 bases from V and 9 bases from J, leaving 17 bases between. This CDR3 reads CASSLLMVTKAFF. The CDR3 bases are TGTGCCAGCAGCCTACTGATGGTGACTAAAGCTTTCTTT.

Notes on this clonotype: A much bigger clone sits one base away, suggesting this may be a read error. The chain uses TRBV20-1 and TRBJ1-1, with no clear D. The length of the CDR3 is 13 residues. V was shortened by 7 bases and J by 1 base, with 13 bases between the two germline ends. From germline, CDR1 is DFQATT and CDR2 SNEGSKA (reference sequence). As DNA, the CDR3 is TGCAGTGTCCCATCACACACGAACACTGAAGCTTTCTTT. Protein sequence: CSVPSHTNTEAFF.

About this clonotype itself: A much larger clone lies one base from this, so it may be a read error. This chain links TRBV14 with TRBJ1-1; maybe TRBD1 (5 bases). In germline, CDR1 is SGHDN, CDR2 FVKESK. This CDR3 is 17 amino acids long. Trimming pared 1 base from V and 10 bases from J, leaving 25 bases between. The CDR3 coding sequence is TGTGCCAGCAGCCAAGGGGGCCGGGCCCCGTTATACGCTGGAGCTTTCTTT. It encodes CASSQGGRAPLYAGAFF. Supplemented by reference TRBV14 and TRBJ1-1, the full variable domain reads EAGVTQFPSHSVIEKGQTVTLRCDPISGHDNLYWYRRVMGKEIKFLLHFVKESKQDESGMPNNRFLAERTGGTYSTLKVQPAELEDSGVYFCASSQGGRAPLYAGAFFGQGTRLTVV.

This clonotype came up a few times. CDR3 nucleotides: TGCAGTGCTAGTTCGGGCCCTGGGGGTCAGCCCCAGCATTTT. It specifies CSASSGPGGQPQHF. The chain carries TRBV20-1 and TRBJ1-5, with D possibly matching TRBD1 (5 bases). V lost 3 bases and J lost 6, with 15 bases in between. Germline CDR1 is DFQATT and CDR2 is SNEGSKA (reference sequence). The CDR3 covers 14 residues.

The chain's CDR3 is CASLDRDNGYTF. CDR3 in DNA: TGTGCCAGCCTCGACAGGGATAATGGCTACACCTTC. The chain links TRBV6-9 to TRBJ1-2; 7 positions match TRBD1. This CDR3 has 12 residues. Germline V lookup: CDR1 MNHGY, CDR2 SVAAGI. The trim removed 8 bases at V and 6 bases at J, leaving 6 bases unmatched.

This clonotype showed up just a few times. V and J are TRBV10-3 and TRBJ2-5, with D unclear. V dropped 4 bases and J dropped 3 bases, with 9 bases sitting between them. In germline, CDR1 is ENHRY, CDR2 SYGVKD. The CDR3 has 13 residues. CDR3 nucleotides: TGTGCCATCAGTGTTAGGCAGGAAGAGACCCAGTACTTC. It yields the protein CAISVRQEETQYF.

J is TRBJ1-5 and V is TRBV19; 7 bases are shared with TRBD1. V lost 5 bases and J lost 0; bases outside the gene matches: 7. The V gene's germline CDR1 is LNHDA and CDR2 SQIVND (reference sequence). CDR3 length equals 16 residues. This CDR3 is CASSYRDRISNQPQHF. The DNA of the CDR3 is TGTGCCAGTAGTTACCGGGACAGAATTAGCAATCAGCCCCAGCATTTT.

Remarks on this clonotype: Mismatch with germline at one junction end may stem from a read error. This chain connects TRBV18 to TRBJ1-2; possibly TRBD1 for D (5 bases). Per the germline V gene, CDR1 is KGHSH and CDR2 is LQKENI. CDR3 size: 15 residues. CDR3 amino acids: CASSPSVGHGYGNTF. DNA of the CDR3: TGTGCCAGCTCACCATCGGTGGGGCATGGGTATGGCAACACCTTC.

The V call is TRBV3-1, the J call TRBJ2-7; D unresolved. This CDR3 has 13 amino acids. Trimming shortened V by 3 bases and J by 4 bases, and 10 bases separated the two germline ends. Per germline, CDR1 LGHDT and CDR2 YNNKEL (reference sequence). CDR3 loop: CASSQSRSYEQYF. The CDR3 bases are TGTGCCAGCAGCCAGAGCCGTTCATACGAGCAGTACTTC.

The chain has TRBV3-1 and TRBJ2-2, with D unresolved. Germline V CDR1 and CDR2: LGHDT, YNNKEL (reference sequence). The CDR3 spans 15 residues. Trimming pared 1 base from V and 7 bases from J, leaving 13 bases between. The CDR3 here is CASSQGGAGGGELFF. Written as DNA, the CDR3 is TGTGCCAGCAGCCAAGGGGGTGCAGGCGGCGGGGAGCTGTTTTTT.

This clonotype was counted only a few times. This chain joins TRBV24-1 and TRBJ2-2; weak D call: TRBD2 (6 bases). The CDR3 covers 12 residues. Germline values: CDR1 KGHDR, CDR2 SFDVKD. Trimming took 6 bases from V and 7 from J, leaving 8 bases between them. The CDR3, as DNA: TGTGCCACCAGTCGGGAGTTCGGGGAGCTGTTTTTT. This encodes CATSREFGELFF.

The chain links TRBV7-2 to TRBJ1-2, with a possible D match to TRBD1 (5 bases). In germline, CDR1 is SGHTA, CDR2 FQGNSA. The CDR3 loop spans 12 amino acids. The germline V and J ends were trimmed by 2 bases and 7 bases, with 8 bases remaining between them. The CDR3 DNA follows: TGTGCCAGCAGCTTATTGGGGGTTGGCTACACCTTC. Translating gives CASSLLGVGYTF.

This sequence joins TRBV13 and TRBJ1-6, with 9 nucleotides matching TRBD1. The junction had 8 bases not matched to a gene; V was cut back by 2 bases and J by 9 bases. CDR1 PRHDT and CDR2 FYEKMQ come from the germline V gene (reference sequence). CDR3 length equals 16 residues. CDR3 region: CASSLSYGTGSSPLHF. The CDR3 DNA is TGTGCCAGCAGCTTAAGTTACGGGACAGGGAGTTCACCCCTCCACTTT.

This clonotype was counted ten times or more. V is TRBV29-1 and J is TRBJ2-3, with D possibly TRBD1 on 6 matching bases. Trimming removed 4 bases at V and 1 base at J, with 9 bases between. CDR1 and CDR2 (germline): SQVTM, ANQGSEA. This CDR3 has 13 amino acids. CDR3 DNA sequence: TGCAGCGTTGTTCCAGGGGGCACAGATACGCAGTATTTT. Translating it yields CSVVPGGTDTQYF.

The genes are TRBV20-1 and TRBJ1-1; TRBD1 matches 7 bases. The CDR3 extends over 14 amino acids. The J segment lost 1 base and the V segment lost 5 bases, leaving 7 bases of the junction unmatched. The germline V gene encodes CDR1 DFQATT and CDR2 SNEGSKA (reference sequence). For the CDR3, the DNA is TGCAGTGCTCGCCTGACAGGGACGAACACTGAAGCTTTCTTT. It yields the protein CSARLTGTNTEAFF.

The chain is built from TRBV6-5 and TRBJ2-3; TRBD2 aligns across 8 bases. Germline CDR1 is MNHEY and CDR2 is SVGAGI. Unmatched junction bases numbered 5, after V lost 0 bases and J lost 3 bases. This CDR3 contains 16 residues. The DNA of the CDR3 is TGTGCCAGCAGTTACTCGTCCGGGAGGGTTACAGATACGCAGTATTTT. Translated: CASSYSSGRVTDTQYF.

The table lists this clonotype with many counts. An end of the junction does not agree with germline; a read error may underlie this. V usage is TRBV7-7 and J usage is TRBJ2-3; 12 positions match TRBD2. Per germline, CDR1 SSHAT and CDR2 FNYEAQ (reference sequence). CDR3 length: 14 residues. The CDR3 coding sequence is TGTGCTAGCAGCCCAGGGACTAGCGGGGATACGCAGTATTTT. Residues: CASSPGTSGDTQYF.

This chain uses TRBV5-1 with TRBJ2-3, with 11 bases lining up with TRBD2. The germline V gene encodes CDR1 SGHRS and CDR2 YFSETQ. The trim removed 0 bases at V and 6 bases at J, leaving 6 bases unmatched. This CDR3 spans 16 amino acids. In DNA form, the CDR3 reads TGCGCCAGCAGCTTGGAAGGTAGCGGGGGGGTGGATACGCAGTATTTT. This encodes CASSLEGSGGVDTQYF.

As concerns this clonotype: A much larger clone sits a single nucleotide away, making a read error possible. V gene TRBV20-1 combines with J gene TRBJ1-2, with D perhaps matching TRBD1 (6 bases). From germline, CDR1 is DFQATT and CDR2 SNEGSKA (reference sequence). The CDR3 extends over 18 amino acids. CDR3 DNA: TGCAGTGCTACCCGACCTAATACCGACAGGAGGGAGAACTGTGGCTACACCTTC. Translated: CSATRPNTDRRENCGYTF.

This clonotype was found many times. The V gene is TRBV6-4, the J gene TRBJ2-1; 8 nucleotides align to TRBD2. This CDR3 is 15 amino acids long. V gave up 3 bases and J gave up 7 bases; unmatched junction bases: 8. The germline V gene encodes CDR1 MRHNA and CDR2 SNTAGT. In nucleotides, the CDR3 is TGTGCCAGCAGTGATATAGCGGGACAAGAGAATGAGCAGTTCTTC. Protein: CASSDIAGQENEQFF.

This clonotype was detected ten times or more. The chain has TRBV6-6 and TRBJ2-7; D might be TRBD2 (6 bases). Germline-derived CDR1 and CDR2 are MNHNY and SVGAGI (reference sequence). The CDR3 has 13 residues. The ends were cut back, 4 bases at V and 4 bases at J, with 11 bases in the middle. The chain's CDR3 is CASSSSVGYEQYF. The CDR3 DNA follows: TGTGCCAGCAGTTCTAGCGTGGGATACGAGCAGTACTTC.

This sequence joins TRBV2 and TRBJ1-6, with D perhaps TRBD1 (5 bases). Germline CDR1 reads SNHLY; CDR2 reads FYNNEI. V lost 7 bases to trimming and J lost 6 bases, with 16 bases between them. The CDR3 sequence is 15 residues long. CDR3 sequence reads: CASIPGGSTNSPLHF. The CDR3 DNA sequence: TGTGCCAGCATCCCCGGGGGGTCTACTAATTCACCCCTCCACTTT.

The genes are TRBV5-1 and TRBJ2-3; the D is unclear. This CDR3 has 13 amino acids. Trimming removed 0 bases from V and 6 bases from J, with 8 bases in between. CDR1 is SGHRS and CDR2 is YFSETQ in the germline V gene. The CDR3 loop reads CASSLGLLDTQYF. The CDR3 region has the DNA TGCGCCAGCAGCTTGGGCCTTCTCGATACGCAGTATTTT.

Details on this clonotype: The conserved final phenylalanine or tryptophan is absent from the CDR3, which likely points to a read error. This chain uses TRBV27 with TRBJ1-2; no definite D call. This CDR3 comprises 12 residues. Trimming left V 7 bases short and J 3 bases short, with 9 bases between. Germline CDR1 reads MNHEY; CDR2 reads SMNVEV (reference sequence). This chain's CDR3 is CASKGGYYGYTL. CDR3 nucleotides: TGTGCCAGCAAGGGCGGGTACTATGGCTACACCCTC.